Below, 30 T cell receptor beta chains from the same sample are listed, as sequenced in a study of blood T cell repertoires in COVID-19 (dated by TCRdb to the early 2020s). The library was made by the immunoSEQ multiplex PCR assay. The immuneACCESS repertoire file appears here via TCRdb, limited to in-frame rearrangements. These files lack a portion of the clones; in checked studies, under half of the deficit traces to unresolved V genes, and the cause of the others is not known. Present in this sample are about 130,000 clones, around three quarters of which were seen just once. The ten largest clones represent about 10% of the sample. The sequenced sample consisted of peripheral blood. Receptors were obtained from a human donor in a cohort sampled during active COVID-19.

Here the CDR3 DNA reads TGTGCCAGCAGTGACCCAAACAGGTCTTCTGAAGCTTTCTTT. Translation: CASSDPNRSSEAFF. The chain joins TRBV6-1 to TRBJ1-1, with D possibly being TRBD1 (5 bases). Trimming cost V 3 bases and J 6 bases, with 14 bases left between them. The CDR3 contains 14 residues. Germline V gives CDR1 MNHNS, CDR2 SASEGT.

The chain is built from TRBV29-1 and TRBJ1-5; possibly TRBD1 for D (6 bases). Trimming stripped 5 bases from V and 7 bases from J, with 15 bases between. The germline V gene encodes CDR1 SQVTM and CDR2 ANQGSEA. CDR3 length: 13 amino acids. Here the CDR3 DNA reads TGCAGCGTTATTCCCAGGGGCGGACAGCCCCAGCATTTT. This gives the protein CSVIPRGGQPQHF.

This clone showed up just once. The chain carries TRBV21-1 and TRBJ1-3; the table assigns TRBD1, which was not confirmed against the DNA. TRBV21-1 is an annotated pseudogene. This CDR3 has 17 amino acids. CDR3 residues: CASSKYATGNSGNTIYF. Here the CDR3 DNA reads TGTGCCAGCAGCAAATATGCGACAGGGAACTCTGGAAACACCATATATTTT.

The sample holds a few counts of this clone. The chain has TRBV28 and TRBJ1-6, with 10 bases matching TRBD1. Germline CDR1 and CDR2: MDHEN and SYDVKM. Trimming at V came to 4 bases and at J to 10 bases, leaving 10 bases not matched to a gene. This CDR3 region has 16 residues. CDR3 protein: CASSSIGTGDISPLHF. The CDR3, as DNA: TGTGCCAGCAGTTCTATAGGGACAGGGGATATATCACCCCTCCACTTT. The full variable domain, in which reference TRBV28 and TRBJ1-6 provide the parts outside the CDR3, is DVKVTQSSRYLVKRTGEKVFLECVQDMDHENMFWYRQDPGLGLRLIYFSYDVKMKEKGDIPEGYSVSREKKERFSLILESASTNQTSMYLCASSSIGTGDISPLHFGNGTRLTVT.

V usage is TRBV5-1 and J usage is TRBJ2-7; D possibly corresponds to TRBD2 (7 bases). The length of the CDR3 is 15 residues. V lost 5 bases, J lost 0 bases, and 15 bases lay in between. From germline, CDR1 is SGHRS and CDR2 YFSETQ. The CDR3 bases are TGCGCCAGCAGGGCCACGGGGGGCCCCTCCTACGAGCAGTACTTC. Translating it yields CASRATGGPSYEQYF.

Here the CDR3 DNA reads TGCGCCAGCAGCTTGGTGGCAGGGGTTAATTCACCCCTCCACTTT. This gives the protein CASSLVAGVNSPLHF. This chain uses TRBV5-1 with TRBJ1-6, with D tentatively TRBD1 (6 bases). The CDR3 runs 15 residues. V was cut by 0 bases and J by 6 bases, with 10 bases left in between. Germline V gene lookup returns CDR1 SGHRS and CDR2 YFSETQ.

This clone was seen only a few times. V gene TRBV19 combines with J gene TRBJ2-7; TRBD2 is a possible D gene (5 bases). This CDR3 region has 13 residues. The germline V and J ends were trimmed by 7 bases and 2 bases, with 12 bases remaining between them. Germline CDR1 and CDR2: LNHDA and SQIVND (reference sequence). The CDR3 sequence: CASTRGETYEQYF. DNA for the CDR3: TGTGCCAGTACCCGGGGAGAGACCTACGAGCAGTACTTC.

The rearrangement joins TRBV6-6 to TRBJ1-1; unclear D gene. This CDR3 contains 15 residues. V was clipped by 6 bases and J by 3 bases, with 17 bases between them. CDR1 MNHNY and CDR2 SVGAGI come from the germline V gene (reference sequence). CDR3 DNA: TGTGCCAGCAGCTCTCAAGCCGGGTATCACACTGAAGCTTTCTTT. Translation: CASSSQAGYHTEAFF.

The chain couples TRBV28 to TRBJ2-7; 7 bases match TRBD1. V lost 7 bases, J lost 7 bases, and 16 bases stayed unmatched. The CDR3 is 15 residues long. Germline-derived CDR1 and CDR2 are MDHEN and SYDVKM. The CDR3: CASTPPYRGASEQYF. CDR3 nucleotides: TGTGCCAGCACCCCCCCATACAGGGGAGCCAGTGAGCAGTACTTC. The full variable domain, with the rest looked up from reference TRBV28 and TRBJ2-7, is DVKVTQSSRYLVKRTGEKVFLECVQDMDHENMFWYRQDPGLGLRLIYFSYDVKMKEKGDIPEGYSVSREKKERFSLILESASTNQTSMYLCASTPPYRGASEQYFGPGTRLTVT.

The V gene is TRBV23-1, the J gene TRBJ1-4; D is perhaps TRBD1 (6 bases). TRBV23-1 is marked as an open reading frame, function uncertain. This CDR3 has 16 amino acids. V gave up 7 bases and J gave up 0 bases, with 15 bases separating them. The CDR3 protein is CASTQDSTTTNEKLFF. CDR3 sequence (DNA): TGCGCCAGCACCCAGGACAGTACCACAACTAATGAAAAACTGTTTTTT.

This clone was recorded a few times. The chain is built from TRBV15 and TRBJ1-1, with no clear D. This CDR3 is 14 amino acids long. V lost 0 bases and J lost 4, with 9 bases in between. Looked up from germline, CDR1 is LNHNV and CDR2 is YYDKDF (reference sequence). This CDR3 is CATSRDVGGTEAFF. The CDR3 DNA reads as TGTGCCACCAGCAGAGATGTGGGAGGCACTGAAGCTTTCTTT.

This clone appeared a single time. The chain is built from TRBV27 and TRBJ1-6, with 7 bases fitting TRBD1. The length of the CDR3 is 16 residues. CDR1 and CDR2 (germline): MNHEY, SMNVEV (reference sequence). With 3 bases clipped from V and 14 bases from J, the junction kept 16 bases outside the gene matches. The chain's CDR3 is CASSLKWGTALRALHF. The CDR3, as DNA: TGTGCCAGCAGTTTGAAATGGGGGACAGCCCTGCGGGCCCTCCACTTT.

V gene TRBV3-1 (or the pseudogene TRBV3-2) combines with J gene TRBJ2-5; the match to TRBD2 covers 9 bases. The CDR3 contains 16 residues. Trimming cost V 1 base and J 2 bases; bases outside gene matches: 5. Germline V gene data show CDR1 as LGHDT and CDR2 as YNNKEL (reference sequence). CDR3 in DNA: TGTGCCAGCAGCCAAGGACTAGCGGTCCCTCAAGAGACCCAGTACTTC. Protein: CASSQGLAVPQETQYF.

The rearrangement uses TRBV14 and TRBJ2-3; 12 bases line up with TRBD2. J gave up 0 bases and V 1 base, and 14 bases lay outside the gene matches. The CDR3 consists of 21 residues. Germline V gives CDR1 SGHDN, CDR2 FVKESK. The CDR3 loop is CASSQARGLTSGGSSTDTQYF. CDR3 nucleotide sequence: TGTGCCAGCAGCCAAGCCAGGGGCCTGACTAGCGGGGGCTCTAGCACAGATACGCAGTATTTT.

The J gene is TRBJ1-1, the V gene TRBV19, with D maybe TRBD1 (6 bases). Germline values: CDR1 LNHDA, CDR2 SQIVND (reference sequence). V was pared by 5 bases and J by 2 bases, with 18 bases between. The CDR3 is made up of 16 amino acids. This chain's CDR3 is CASSVSGGGENTEAFF. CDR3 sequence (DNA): TGTGCCAGTAGTGTCTCTGGGGGGGGCGAAAACACTGAAGCTTTCTTT.

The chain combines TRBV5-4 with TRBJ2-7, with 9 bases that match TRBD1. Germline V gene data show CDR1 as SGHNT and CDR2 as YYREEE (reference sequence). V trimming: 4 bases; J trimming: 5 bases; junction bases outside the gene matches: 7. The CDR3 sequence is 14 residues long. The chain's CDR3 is CASSRSRDRDEQYF. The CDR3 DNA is TGTGCCAGCAGCCGTTCCCGGGACAGGGACGAGCAGTACTTC.

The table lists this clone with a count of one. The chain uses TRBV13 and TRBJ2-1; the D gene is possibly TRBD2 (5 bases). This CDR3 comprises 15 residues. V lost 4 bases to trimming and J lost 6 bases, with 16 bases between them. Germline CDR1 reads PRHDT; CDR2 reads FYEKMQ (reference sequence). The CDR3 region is CASSYPGIPGNEQFF. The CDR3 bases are TGTGCCAGCAGCTACCCCGGGATCCCCGGCAATGAGCAGTTCTTC.

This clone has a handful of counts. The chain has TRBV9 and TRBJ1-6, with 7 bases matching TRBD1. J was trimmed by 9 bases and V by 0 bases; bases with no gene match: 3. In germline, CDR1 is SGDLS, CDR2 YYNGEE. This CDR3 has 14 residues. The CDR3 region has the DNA TGTGCCAGCAGCGTAGGACAGGGAGGTTCACCCCTCCACTTT. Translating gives CASSVGQGGSPLHF.

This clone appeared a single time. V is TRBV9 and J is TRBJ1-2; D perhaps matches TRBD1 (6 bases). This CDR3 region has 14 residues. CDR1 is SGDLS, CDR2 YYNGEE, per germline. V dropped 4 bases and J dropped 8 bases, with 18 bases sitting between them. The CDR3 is CASSSGTFLEGYTF. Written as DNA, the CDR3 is TGTGCCAGCAGCTCCGGGACATTTTTAGAGGGCTACACCTTC.

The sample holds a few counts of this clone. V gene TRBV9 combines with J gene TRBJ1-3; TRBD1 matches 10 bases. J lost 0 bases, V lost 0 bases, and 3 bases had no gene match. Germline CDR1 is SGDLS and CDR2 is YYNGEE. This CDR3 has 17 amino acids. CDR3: CASSVAGQGISGNTIYF. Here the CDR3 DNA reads TGTGCCAGCAGCGTAGCGGGACAGGGGATCTCTGGAAACACCATATATTTT.

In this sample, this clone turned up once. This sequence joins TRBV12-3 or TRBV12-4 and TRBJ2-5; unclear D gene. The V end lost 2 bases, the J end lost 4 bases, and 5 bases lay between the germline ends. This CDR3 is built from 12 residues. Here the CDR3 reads CASSLSPETQYF. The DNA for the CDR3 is TGTGCCAGCAGTTTAAGCCCAGAGACCCAGTACTTC.

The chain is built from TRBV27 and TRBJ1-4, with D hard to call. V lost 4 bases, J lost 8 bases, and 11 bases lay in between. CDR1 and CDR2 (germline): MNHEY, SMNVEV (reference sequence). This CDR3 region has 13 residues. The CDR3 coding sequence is TGTGCCAGCAGTTCCCCTTTGAGCGAAAAACTGTTTTTT. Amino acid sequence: CASSSPLSEKLFF.

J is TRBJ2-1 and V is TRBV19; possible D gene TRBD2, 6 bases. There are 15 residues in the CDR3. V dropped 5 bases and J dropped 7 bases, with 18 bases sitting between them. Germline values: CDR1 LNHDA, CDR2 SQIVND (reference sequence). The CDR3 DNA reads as TGTGCCAGTAGTCGGGAGCTGGATTATTGGAATGAGCAGTTCTTC. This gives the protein CASSRELDYWNEQFF.

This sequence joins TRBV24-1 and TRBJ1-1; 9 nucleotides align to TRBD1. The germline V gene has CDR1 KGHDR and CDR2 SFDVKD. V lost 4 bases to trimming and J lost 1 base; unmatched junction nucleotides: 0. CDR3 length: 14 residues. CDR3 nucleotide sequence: TGTGCCACCAGTGAGGACAGGGGGAACACTGAAGCTTTCTTT. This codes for CATSEDRGNTEAFF.

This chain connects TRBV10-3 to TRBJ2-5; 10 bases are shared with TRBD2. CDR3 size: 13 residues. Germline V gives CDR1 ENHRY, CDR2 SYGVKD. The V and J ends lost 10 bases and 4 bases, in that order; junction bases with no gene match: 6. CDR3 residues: CANSGGAGETQYF. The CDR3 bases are TGTGCCAACAGCGGGGGGGCGGGAGAGACCCAGTACTTC.

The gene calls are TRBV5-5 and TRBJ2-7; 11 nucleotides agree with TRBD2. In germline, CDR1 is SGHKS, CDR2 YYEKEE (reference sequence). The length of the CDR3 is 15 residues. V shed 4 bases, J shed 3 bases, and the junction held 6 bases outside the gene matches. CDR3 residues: CASSKGTSGYYEQYF. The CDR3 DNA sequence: TGTGCCAGCAGCAAAGGGACTAGCGGCTACTACGAGCAGTACTTC.

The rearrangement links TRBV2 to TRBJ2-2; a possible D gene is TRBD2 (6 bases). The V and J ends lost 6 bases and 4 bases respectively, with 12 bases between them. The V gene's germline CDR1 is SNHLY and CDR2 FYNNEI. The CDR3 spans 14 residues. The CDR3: CASREGLTTGELFF. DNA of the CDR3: TGTGCCAGCAGAGAGGGACTCACCACCGGGGAGCTGTTTTTT.

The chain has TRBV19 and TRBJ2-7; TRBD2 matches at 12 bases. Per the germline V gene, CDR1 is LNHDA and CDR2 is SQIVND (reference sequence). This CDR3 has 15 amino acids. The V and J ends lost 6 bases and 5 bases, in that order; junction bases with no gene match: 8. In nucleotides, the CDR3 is TGTGCCAGTAGATCCCTAGCGGGGGGGTTCCACGAGCAGTACTTC. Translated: CASRSLAGGFHEQYF.

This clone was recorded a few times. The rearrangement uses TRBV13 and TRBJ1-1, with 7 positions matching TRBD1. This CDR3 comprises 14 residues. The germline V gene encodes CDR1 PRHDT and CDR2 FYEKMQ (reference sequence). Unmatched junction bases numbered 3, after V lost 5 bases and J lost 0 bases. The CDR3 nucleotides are TGTGCCAGCAGCCTGGGACAGCTGAACACTGAAGCTTTCTTT. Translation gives CASSLGQLNTEAFF.

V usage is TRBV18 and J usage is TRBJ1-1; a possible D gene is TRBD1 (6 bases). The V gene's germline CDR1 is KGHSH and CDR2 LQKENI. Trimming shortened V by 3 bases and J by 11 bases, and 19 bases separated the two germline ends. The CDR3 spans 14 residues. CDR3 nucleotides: TGTGCCAGCTCACCCCTCTTTGGGGGCGAGGGGGCTTTCTTT. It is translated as CASSPLFGGEGAFF. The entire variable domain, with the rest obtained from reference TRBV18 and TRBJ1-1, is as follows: NAGVMQNPRHLVRRRGQEARLRCSPMKGHSHVYWYRQLPEEGLKFMVYLQKENIIDESGMPKERFSAEFPKEGPSILRIQQVVRGDSAAYFCASSPLFGGEGAFFGQGTRLTVV.